Described below is a single T cell receptor beta chain sequence and its context. Each CDR3 protein gets one entry after TCRdb re-called the reads with MiXCR. The sample has hundreds of thousands of distinct CDR3 sequences, roughly a quarter seen once. The data derive from a study of T cell repertoires in cytomegalovirus infection. The CDR3 extends over 16 amino acids. The germline V and J ends were trimmed by 1 base and 1 base, with 12 bases remaining between them. Germline lookup yields CDR1 SGHDN and CDR2 FVKESK. This rearrangement joins TRBV14 to TRBJ2-3; D could derive from TRBD1 or TRBD2 (6 bases each). The sample comprised CD8+ T cells from PBMCs. This TCR came from a human donor in good health (CMV status not recorded). Some clones in this sample may be carry-over from other donors' samples. This CDR3 is CASSQVGGPGTDTQYF. The CDR3 bases are TGTGCCAGCAGCCAAGTGGGGGGCCCTGGCACAGATACGCAGTATTTT.